Following are 17 T cell receptor beta chains from one sample sequenced in a study of shared clonotypes between healthy human individuals. The protocol was immunoSEQ multiplex PCR, while the TCRdb copy is restricted to in-frame clones and leaves out a portion. The table lists over a million clones, around 76% of them singletons. Sequences were obtained from memory CD4+ T cells sorted from blood. Subset of the sample: CD45RA-negative fraction. The receptors derive from a young man in good health.

This clone was counted between two and nine times. The chain links TRBV28 to TRBJ2-2; D uncertain. This CDR3 spans 11 amino acids. V shed 11 bases and J shed 7 bases, with 11 bases lying between them. Germline V gives CDR1 MDHEN, CDR2 SYDVKM. CDR3 in DNA: TGTGCCGGTGGATCACTCGGGGAGCTGTTTTTT. This translates into CAGGSLGELFF.

This clone was observed once. The rearrangement joins TRBV28 to TRBJ2-7; the D gene is possibly TRBD2 (6 bases). This CDR3 has 17 amino acids. Germline assignment: CDR1 MDHEN and CDR2 SYDVKM. Trimming removed 3 bases from V and 2 bases from J, with 20 bases in between. This CDR3 is CASSFSGTPKAPYEQYF. DNA for the CDR3: TGTGCCAGCAGTTTTTCCGGGACTCCTAAGGCCCCCTACGAGCAGTACTTC.

CDR3 residues: CASEVVRGETQYF. The CDR3 region has the DNA TGTGCCTCGGAGGTGGTGCGTGGGGAGACCCAGTACTTC. This sequence joins TRBV30 and TRBJ2-5, with a weak D call TRBD2 (5 bases). Germline CDR1 GTSNPN, CDR2 SVGIG (reference sequence). Trimming pared 7 bases from V and 5 bases from J, leaving 17 bases between. The CDR3 sequence is 13 residues long.

For this clone: A far larger clone differs by one base, so this is likely a read error. The chain carries TRBV30 and TRBJ2-1; D is undetermined. Per germline, CDR1 GTSNPN and CDR2 SVGIG (reference sequence). The CDR3 sequence is 12 residues long. Deletions cut 3 bases from V and 11 bases from J, with 14 bases between. The CDR3 reads CAWSPGIYKQFF. The CDR3 DNA follows: TGTGCCTGGAGCCCCGGTATCTATAAGCAGTTCTTC.

CDR3 coding DNA: TGTGCCAGCAGTTTACCTGCTGAAGCTTTCTTT. It yields the protein CASSLPAEAFF. V gene TRBV27 combines with J gene TRBJ1-1; D remains unclear. Trimming removed 2 bases at V and 6 bases at J, with 4 bases between. Germline CDR1 reads MNHEY; CDR2 reads SMNVEV (reference sequence). The CDR3 is made up of 11 amino acids.

The chain is built from TRBV9 and TRBJ1-1, with 7 bases fitting TRBD1. The V gene's germline CDR1 is SGDLS and CDR2 YYNGEE. V lost 0 bases, J lost 3 bases, and 2 bases stayed unmatched. The CDR3 covers 14 residues. In DNA form, the CDR3 reads TGTGCCAGCAGCGTAGTGCAGGGGGACACTGAAGCTTTCTTT. Translating gives CASSVVQGDTEAFF.

DNA of the CDR3: TGCGCCAGCAGCCAAGATGGACAGGGAAATCGTGGCTACACCTTC. Translation gives CASSQDGQGNRGYTF. This rearrangement joins TRBV4-1 to TRBJ1-2, with TRBD1 matching over 8 bases. The CDR3 loop spans 15 amino acids. Germline V gene lookup returns CDR1 MGHRA and CDR2 YSYEKL. Trimming cost V 0 bases and J 7 bases; bases outside gene matches: 7.

This sequence joins TRBV27 and TRBJ2-7; perhaps TRBD2 as D (6 bases). Germline V CDR1 and CDR2: MNHEY, SMNVEV (reference sequence). This CDR3 is 15 amino acids long. Trimming pared 8 bases from V and 0 bases from J, leaving 17 bases between. The CDR3 loop reads CASASRGWSSYEQYF. As DNA, the CDR3 is TGTGCCAGCGCCTCCCGGGGGTGGAGCTCCTACGAGCAGTACTTC.

V and J are TRBV15 and TRBJ1-3; TRBD1 is a possible D gene (5 bases). CDR3 size: 15 residues. V was cut by 0 bases and J by 4 bases, with 10 bases left in between. CDR1 and CDR2 from the germline V gene are LNHNV and YYDKDF (reference sequence). DNA of the CDR3: TGTGCCACCAGCAGAGACAGGGATTTCGGAAACACCATATATTTT. It codes for CATSRDRDFGNTIYF.

This clone was detected once. The chain combines TRBV5-1 with TRBJ2-7, with D unresolved. Per germline, CDR1 SGHRS and CDR2 YFSETQ. This CDR3 contains 13 residues. V was clipped by 1 base and J by 6 bases, with 11 bases between them. The CDR3 reads CASSLRTDGEQYF. CDR3 DNA sequence: TGCGCCAGCAGCTTGCGAACGGACGGCGAGCAGTACTTC.

A remark on this clone: It may be a read error: a sequence one base away is much more abundant. The rearrangement uses TRBV2 and TRBJ2-5; D is perhaps TRBD1 or TRBD2 (5 bases each). This CDR3 is 13 amino acids long. From germline, CDR1 is SNHLY and CDR2 FYNNEI. Trimming shortened V by 6 bases and J by 1 base, and 9 bases separated the two germline ends. The CDR3 region has the DNA TGTGCCAGCAGCCCCGGGACCCAAGAGACCCAGTACTTC. Protein: CASSPGTQETQYF.

This chain's CDR3 is CASSYGASYNEQFF. The CDR3 region has the DNA TGTGCCAGCAGTTACGGAGCCTCCTACAATGAGCAGTTCTTC. This chain connects TRBV6-5 to TRBJ2-1; no clear D gene. The CDR3 is made up of 14 amino acids. From germline, CDR1 is MNHEY and CDR2 SVGAGI. Trimming removed 2 bases from V and 0 bases from J, with 5 bases in between.

This sequence joins TRBV20-1 and TRBJ2-1; a weak D match, TRBD2 (6 bases). The CDR3 runs 11 residues. Germline values: CDR1 DFQATT, CDR2 SNEGSKA (reference sequence). The CDR3 region has the DNA TGCAGCGTCGAGGCGGGGAATGAGCAGTTCTTC. This encodes CSVEAGNEQFF.

The rearrangement joins TRBV7-2 to TRBJ1-1, with a tentative D call TRBD1 (6 bases). V shed 5 bases and J shed 1 base, with 17 bases lying between them. CDR1 and CDR2 (germline): SGHTA, FQGNSA. The CDR3 has 16 amino acids. This chain's CDR3 is CASSPSLAGANTEAFF. The CDR3 region has the DNA TGTGCCAGCAGCCCAAGTTTGGCGGGGGCGAACACTGAAGCTTTCTTT.

This clone is a singleton in its sample. The chain carries TRBV28 and TRBJ1-2; tentatively, D is TRBD1 (6 bases). The CDR3 is 16 residues long. CDR1 is MDHEN, CDR2 SYDVKM, per germline. With 6 bases removed from V and 7 bases from J, the gap between germline ends came to 24 bases. CDR3 in amino acids: CASSLPHLAGVSGYTF. In DNA, the CDR3 is TGTGCCAGCAGCTTACCCCACCTGGCAGGGGTCAGTGGCTACACCTTC.

The V and J genes are TRBV2 and TRBJ1-5; TRBD1 matches 7 bases. With V trimmed by 6 bases and J by 0 bases, 5 bases remained unmatched. The CDR3 spans 15 residues. CDR1 and CDR2 from the germline V gene are SNHLY and FYNNEI. The CDR3 DNA follows: TGTGCCAGCAGCCCCGGGACAGATAGCAATCAGCCCCAGCATTTT. Residues: CASSPGTDSNQPQHF. Full variable domain (missing parts from reference TRBV2 and TRBJ1-5): EPEVTQTPSHQVTQMGQEVILRCVPISNHLYFYWYRQILGQKVEFLVSFYNNEISEKSEIFDDQFSVERPDGSNFTLKIRSTKLEDSAMYFCASSPGTDSNQPQHFGDGTRLSIL.

This rearrangement joins TRBV30 to TRBJ2-3; perhaps TRBD2 as D (5 bases). Germline loops: CDR1 GTSNPN, CDR2 SVGIG (reference sequence). The CDR3 totals 14 residues. Trimming took 0 bases from V and 1 from J, leaving 8 bases between them. The CDR3 DNA reads TGTGCCTGGAGTGTACACGGGGGCACAGATACGCAGTATTTT. This sequence encodes CAWSVHGGTDTQYF.